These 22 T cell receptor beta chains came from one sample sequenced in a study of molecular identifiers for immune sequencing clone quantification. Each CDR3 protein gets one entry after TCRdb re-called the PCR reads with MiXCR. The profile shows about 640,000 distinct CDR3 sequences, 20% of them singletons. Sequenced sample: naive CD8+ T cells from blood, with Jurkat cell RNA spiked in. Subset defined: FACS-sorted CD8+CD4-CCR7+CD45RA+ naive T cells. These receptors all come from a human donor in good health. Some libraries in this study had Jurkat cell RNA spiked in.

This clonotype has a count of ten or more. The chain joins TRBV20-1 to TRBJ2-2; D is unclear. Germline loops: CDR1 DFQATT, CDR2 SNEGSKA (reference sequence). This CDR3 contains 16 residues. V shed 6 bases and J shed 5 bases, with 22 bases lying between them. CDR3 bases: TGCAGTGCCCCCCCCGGGTTATGGGATGGTACCGGGGAGCTGTTTTTT. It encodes CSAPPGLWDGTGELFF.

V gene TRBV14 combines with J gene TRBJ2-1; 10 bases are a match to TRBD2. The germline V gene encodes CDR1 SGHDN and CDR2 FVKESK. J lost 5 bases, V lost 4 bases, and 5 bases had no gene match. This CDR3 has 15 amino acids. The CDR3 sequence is CASSRPGLANNEQFF. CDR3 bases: TGTGCCAGCAGCCGCCCGGGACTAGCGAACAATGAGCAGTTCTTC.

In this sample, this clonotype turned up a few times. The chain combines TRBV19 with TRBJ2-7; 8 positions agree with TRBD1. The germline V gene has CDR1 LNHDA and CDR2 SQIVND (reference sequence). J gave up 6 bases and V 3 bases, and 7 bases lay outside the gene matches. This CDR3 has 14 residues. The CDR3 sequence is CASSILGQGPEQYF. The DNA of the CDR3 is TGTGCCAGTAGTATCCTAGGACAGGGTCCCGAGCAGTACTTC.

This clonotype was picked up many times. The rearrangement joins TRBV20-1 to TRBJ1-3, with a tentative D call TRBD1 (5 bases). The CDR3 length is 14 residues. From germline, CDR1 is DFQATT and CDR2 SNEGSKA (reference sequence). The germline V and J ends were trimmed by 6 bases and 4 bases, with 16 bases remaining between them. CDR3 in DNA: TGCAGTGCCCTCAGGGCTCTCTCCGGAAACACCATATATTTT. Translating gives CSALRALSGNTIYF.

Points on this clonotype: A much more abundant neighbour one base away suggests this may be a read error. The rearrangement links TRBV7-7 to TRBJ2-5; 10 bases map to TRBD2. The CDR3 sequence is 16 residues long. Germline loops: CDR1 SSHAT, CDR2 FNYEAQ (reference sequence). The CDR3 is CASGLGLAGDEETQYF. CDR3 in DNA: TGTGCCAGCGGCTTAGGCCTAGCGGGGGATGAAGAGACCCAGTACTTC.

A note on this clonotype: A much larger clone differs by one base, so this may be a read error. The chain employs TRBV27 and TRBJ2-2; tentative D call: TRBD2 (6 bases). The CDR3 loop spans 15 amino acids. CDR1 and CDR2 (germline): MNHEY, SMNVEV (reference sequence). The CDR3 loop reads CASSFGGGGTGELSF. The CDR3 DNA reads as TGTGCCAGCAGTTTTGGGGGAGGTGGCACCGGGGAGCTGTCTTTT.

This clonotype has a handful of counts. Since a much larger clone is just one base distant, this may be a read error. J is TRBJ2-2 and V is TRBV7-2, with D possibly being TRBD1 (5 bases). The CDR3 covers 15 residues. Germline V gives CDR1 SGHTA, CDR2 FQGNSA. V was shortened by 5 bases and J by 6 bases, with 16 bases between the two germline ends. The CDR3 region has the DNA TGTGCCAGCAGCATCGGACACCCCCAACCCGGGGAGCTGTTTTTT. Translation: CASSIGHPQPGELFF.

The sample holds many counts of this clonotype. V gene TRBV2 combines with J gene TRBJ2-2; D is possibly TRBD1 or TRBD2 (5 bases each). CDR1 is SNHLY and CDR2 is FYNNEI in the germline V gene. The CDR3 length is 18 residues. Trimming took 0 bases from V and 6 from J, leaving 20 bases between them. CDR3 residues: CASSEAKGSRVRAGELFF. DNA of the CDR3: TGTGCCAGCAGTGAAGCGAAGGGGAGTAGGGTCCGGGCCGGGGAGCTGTTTTTT.

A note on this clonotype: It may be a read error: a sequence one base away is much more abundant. CDR3 in DNA: TGTGTTAGTGGTTTGGGCGGGGGGGACTACGAGCAGTACTTC. Protein sequence: CVSGLGGGDYEQYF. V gene TRBV12-5 combines with J gene TRBJ2-7, with 9 bases that match TRBD2. This CDR3 contains 14 residues. Germline lookup yields CDR1 LGHNT and CDR2 FRNRAP. Using reference TRBV12-5 and TRBJ2-7 for the parts outside the CDR3, the full variable domain is DARVTQTPRHKVTEMGQEVTMRCQPILGHNTVFWYRQTMMQGLELLAYFRNRAPLDDSGMPKDRFSAEMPDATLATLKIQPSEPRDSAVYFCVSGLGGGDYEQYFGPGTRLTVT.

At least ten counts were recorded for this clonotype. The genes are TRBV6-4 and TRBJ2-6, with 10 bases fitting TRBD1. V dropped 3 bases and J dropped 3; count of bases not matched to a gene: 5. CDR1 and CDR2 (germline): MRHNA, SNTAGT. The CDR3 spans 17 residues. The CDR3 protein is CASSETGGVSGANVLTF. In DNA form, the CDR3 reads TGTGCCAGCAGTGAGACAGGGGGCGTGAGTGGGGCCAACGTCCTGACTTTC.

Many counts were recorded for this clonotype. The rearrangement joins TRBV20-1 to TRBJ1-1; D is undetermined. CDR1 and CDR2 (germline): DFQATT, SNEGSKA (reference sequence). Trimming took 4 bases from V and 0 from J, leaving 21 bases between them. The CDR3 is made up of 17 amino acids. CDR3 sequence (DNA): TGCAGTGCTAATGCCAGAGGGCTACGTACCCTGAACACTGAAGCTTTCTTT. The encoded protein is CSANARGLRTLNTEAFF.

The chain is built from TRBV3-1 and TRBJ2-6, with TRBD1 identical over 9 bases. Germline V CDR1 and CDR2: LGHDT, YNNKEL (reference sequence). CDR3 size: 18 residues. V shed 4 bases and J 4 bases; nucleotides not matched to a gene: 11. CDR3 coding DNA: TGTGCCAGCAGCCCAGGCGGGACAGGGTTCTCCGGGGCCAACGTCCTGACTTTC. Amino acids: CASSPGGTGFSGANVLTF.

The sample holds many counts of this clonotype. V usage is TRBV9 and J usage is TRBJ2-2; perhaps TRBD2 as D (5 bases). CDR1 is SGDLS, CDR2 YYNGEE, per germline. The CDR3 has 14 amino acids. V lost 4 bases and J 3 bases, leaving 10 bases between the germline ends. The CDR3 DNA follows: TGTGCCAGCAGCCCAGGAGGCGACACCGGGGAGCTGTTTTTT. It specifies CASSPGGDTGELFF.

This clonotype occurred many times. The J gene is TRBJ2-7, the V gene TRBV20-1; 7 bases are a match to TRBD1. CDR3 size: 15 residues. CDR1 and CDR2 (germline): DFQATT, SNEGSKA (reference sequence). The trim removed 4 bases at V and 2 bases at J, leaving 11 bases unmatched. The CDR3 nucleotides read TGCAGTGCTAACCTCCCACAGGGGTATACCTACGAGCAGTACTTC. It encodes CSANLPQGYTYEQYF.

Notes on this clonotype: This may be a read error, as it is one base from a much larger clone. The DNA for the CDR3 is TGCGCCGGCAGCCTTGGCCGGGACAGCTCCTACGAGCAGTACTTC. It specifies CAGSLGRDSSYEQYF. The chain couples TRBV4-3 to TRBJ2-7; the match to TRBD1 covers 7 bases. Per germline, CDR1 LGHNA and CDR2 YSLEER. The CDR3 loop spans 15 amino acids.

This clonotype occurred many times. The CDR3 protein is CASSLAGTEQYF. The CDR3 coding sequence is TGTGCCAGCAGCTTGGCTGGGACCGAGCAGTACTTC. The V gene is TRBV11-2, the J gene TRBJ2-7, with D perhaps assigned TRBD1 or TRBD2 (5 bases each). The CDR3 is made up of 12 amino acids. CDR1 is SGHAT and CDR2 is FQNNGV in the germline V gene. V was shortened by 3 bases and J by 6 bases, with 9 bases between the two germline ends.

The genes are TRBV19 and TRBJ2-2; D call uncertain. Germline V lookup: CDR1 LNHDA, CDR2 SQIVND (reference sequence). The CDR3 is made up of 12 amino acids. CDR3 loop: CAVTANTGELFF. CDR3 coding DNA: TGTGCAGTAACCGCGAACACCGGGGAGCTGTTTTTT.

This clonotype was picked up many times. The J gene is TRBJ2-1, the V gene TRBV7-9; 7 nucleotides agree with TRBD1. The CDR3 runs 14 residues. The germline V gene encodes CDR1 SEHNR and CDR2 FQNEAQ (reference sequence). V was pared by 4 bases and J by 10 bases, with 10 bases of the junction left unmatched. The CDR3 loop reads CASSSPTGVGEQFF. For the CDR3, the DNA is TGTGCCAGCAGCTCGCCCACAGGGGTTGGCGAGCAGTTCTTC.

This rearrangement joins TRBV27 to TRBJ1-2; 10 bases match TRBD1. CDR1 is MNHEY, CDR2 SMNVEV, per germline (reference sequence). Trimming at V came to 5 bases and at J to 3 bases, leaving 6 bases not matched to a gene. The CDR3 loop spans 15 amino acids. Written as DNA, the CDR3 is TGTGCCAGCAGTGCAGGGACAGGGGCTCACTATGGCTACACCTTC. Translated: CASSAGTGAHYGYTF.

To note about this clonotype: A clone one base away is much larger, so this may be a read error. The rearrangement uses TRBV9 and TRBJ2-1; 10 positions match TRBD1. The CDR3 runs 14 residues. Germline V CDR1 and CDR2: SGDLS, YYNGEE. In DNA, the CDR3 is TGTGCCAGCAACGTAGGGGACAGGGGCCCGCTTCAGTTCTTC. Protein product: CASNVGDRGPLQFF.

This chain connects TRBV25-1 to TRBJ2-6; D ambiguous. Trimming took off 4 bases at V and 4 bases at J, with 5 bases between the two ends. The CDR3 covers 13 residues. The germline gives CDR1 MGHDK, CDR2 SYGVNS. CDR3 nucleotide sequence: TGTGCCAGCAGTGCCAGGGGGGCCAACGTCCTGACTTTC. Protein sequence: CASSARGANVLTF.

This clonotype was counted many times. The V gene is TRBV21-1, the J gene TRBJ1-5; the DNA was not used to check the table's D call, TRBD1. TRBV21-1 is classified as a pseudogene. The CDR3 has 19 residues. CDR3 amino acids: CASSMPPGQKIYSNQPQHF. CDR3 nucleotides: TGTGCCAGCAGCATGCCCCCGGGACAGAAAATTTATAGCAATCAGCCCCAGCATTTT.